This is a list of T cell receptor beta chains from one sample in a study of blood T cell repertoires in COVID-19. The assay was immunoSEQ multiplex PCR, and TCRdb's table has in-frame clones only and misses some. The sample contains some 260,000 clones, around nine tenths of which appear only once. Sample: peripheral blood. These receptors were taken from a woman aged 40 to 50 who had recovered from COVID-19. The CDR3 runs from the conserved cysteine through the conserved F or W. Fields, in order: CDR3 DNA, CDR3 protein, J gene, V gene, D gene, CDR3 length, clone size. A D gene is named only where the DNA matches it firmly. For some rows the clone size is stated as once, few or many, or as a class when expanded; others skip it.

CDR3 DNA: TGTGCCAGCACTCCCGCCATGGGGGGCGAGCAGTACTTC
CDR3 protein: CASTPAMGGEQYF
J gene: TRBJ2-7
V gene: TRBV12-3/TRBV12-4
D gene: NA
CDR3 length: 13
clone size: NA

CDR3 DNA: TGTGCCAGCAGTTTTGTCAGTGTCAGGAATGAGCAGTTCTTC
CDR3 protein: CASSFVSVRNEQFF
J gene: TRBJ2-1
V gene: TRBV28
D gene: NA
CDR3 length: 14
clone size: NA

CDR3 DNA: TGTGCCAGCAGCGCCCGACGGACTAGCGGATACAATGAGCAGTTCTTC
CDR3 protein: CASSARRTSGYNEQFF
J gene: TRBJ2-1
V gene: TRBV9
D gene: TRBD2
CDR3 length: 16
clone size: NA

CDR3 DNA: TGTGCTAGTGGTCCGTCCGACTTCTCCTACGAGCAGTACTTC
CDR3 protein: CASGPSDFSYEQYF
J gene: TRBJ2-7
V gene: TRBV12-5
D gene: NA
CDR3 length: 14
clone size: NA

CDR3 DNA: TGTGCCAGTAGTATCACAGGGAACACAGATACGCAGTATTTT
CDR3 protein: CASSITGNTDTQYF
J gene: TRBJ2-3
V gene: TRBV19
D gene: NA
CDR3 length: 14
clone size: NA

CDR3 DNA: TGTGCCAGCAGCTTAGGTCCCTATATGAACACTGAAGCTTTCTTT
CDR3 protein: CASSLGPYMNTEAFF
J gene: TRBJ1-1
V gene: TRBV11-3
D gene: NA
CDR3 length: 15
clone size: NA

CDR3 DNA: TGTGCCAGCAGCTTAACGGGGACTTATAATTCACCCCTCCACTTT
CDR3 protein: CASSLTGTYNSPLHF
J gene: TRBJ1-6
V gene: TRBV7-3
D gene: NA
CDR3 length: 15
clone size: NA

CDR3 DNA: TGTGCCAGCAGCGAGCAGGGGGCTGTCACTGAAGCTTTCTTT
CDR3 protein: CASSEQGAVTEAFF
J gene: TRBJ1-1
V gene: TRBV7-9
D gene: TRBD1
CDR3 length: 14
clone size: NA

CDR3 DNA: TGTGCCAGCAGTCCCTTCCTCCAGGTCCCCGATGGCTACACCTTC
CDR3 protein: CASSPFLQVPDGYTF
J gene: TRBJ1-2
V gene: TRBV6-2/TRBV6-3
D gene: NA
CDR3 length: 15
clone size: NA

CDR3 DNA: TGTGCCAGCTCACCGCTTTCGACTAGAGGCAATGAGCAGTTCTTC
CDR3 protein: CASSPLSTRGNEQFF
J gene: TRBJ2-1
V gene: TRBV18
D gene: NA
CDR3 length: 15
clone size: once

CDR3 DNA: TGTGCCAGCAGCTTGGGACAGTATAATTCACCCCTCCACTTT
CDR3 protein: CASSLGQYNSPLHF
J gene: TRBJ1-6
V gene: TRBV5-6
D gene: NA
CDR3 length: 14
clone size: NA

CDR3 DNA: TGTGCCAGCGCCCTCCGGCTAGGGAGGGAGACCCAGTACTTC
CDR3 protein: CASALRLGRETQYF
J gene: TRBJ2-5
V gene: TRBV6-5
D gene: NA
CDR3 length: 14
clone size: NA

CDR3 DNA: TGTGCCAGCAGCCGGGACAGGGGTGAAGAGACCCAGTACTTC
CDR3 protein: CASSRDRGEETQYF
J gene: TRBJ2-5
V gene: TRBV27
D gene: TRBD1
CDR3 length: 14
clone size: NA

CDR3 DNA: TGTGCCAGCAGCTTAGCAGATTTTAGCATCGGCGGGGAGCTGTTTTTT
CDR3 protein: CASSLADFSIGGELFF
J gene: TRBJ2-2
V gene: TRBV7-2
D gene: NA
CDR3 length: 16
clone size: NA

CDR3 DNA: TGTGCCAGCTCACCTTCCCTGGACAGGGGCGTCTATGGCTACACCTTC
CDR3 protein: CASSPSLDRGVYGYTF
J gene: TRBJ1-2
V gene: TRBV18
D gene: TRBD1
CDR3 length: 16
clone size: NA

CDR3 DNA: TGTGCCAGCAGCCTAAGATACAGGGGGAGCACAGATACGCAGTATTTT
CDR3 protein: CASSLRYRGSTDTQYF
J gene: TRBJ2-3
V gene: TRBV7-8
D gene: TRBD1
CDR3 length: 16
clone size: NA

CDR3 DNA: TGTGCCAGCTCACTAAACAGGGCCGGGCAGTCTAATGAAAAACTGTTTTTT
CDR3 protein: CASSLNRAGQSNEKLFF
J gene: TRBJ1-4
V gene: TRBV18
D gene: NA
CDR3 length: 17
clone size: NA

CDR3 DNA: TGTGCCAGCAGCTACTTGACTGAAGCTTTCTTT
CDR3 protein: CASSYLTEAFF
J gene: TRBJ1-1
V gene: TRBV5-6
D gene: NA
CDR3 length: 11
clone size: once

CDR3 DNA: TGTGCCAGCAGTGAAGCGATCGGGCAGGGAAATGAAAAACTGTTTTTT
CDR3 protein: CASSEAIGQGNEKLFF
J gene: TRBJ1-4
V gene: TRBV6-1
D gene: NA
CDR3 length: 16
clone size: NA

CDR3 DNA: TGTGCCAGCAGCCCCGGCGGAGCGGGAGTCGGTGAGCAGTTCTTC
CDR3 protein: CASSPGGAGVGEQFF
J gene: TRBJ2-1
V gene: TRBV11-2
D gene: TRBD2
CDR3 length: 15
clone size: NA

CDR3 DNA: TGCAGCGTTGAAGCCCCGGTCTCGGAGAATGAGCAGTTCTTC
CDR3 protein: CSVEAPVSENEQFF
J gene: TRBJ2-1
V gene: TRBV29-1
D gene: NA
CDR3 length: 14
clone size: NA

CDR3 DNA: TGTGCCAGCAGTTCCGGTGTAAGCTACACCTTC
CDR3 protein: CASSSGVSYTF
J gene: TRBJ1-2
V gene: TRBV6-2/TRBV6-3
D gene: NA
CDR3 length: 11
clone size: NA

CDR3 DNA: TGTGCCAGCAGCTTTGCCCGACTAGCGGGGGGGCCGGATGAGCAGTTCTTC
CDR3 protein: CASSFARLAGGPDEQFF
J gene: TRBJ2-1
V gene: TRBV7-2
D gene: TRBD2
CDR3 length: 17
clone size: NA

CDR3 DNA: TGTGCCAGCAGCTTAGTGCTGGGGAGCTCCTACAATGAGCAGTTCTTC
CDR3 protein: CASSLVLGSSYNEQFF
J gene: TRBJ2-1
V gene: TRBV7-8
D gene: NA
CDR3 length: 16
clone size: NA

CDR3 DNA: TGTGCCAGCTCAAGACTAGCCACAGATACGCAGTATTTT
CDR3 protein: CASSRLATDTQYF
J gene: TRBJ2-3
V gene: TRBV18
D gene: TRBD2
CDR3 length: 13
clone size: NA

CDR3 DNA: TGTGCCAGCAGCCTCGACAGGGTGAATGAAAAACTGTTTTTT
CDR3 protein: CASSLDRVNEKLFF
J gene: TRBJ1-4
V gene: TRBV6-2/TRBV6-3
D gene: TRBD1
CDR3 length: 14
clone size: few

CDR3 DNA: TGCGCCAGCAGCCCCACGGGGCAGGGGGCAACTAATGAAAAACTGTTTTTT
CDR3 protein: CASSPTGQGATNEKLFF
J gene: TRBJ1-4
V gene: TRBV4-1
D gene: TRBD1
CDR3 length: 17
clone size: NA

CDR3 DNA: TGTGCCAGCAGTTGGACAGCTAACTATGGCTACACCTTC
CDR3 protein: CASSWTANYGYTF
J gene: TRBJ1-2
V gene: TRBV6-2/TRBV6-3
D gene: NA
CDR3 length: 13
clone size: NA

CDR3 DNA: TGTGCCAGCTCACCAGGGGGGGCGAGTGGTAAAGAGACCCAGTACTTC
CDR3 protein: CASSPGGASGKETQYF
J gene: TRBJ2-5
V gene: TRBV18
D gene: NA
CDR3 length: 16
clone size: NA

CDR3 DNA: TGTGCCACTAGCAGACCGGGACAGGACACTGAAGCTTTCTTT
CDR3 protein: CATSRPGQDTEAFF
J gene: TRBJ1-1
V gene: TRBV24-1
D gene: TRBD1
CDR3 length: 14
clone size: NA

CDR3 DNA: TGTGCCAGCAGCCCGCTGAGGATAGGCGGGGAGCTGTTTTTT
CDR3 protein: CASSPLRIGGELFF
J gene: TRBJ2-2
V gene: TRBV6-5
D gene: NA
CDR3 length: 14
clone size: NA

CDR3 DNA: TGTGCCAGTAGTAGGAGGCAGCCCCATGGCTACACCTTC
CDR3 protein: CASSRRQPHGYTF
J gene: TRBJ1-2
V gene: TRBV19
D gene: NA
CDR3 length: 13
clone size: NA

CDR3 DNA: TGTGCCAGCTCTGAGCTAGCGGGACATTTGGATACGCAGTATTTT
CDR3 protein: CASSELAGHLDTQYF
J gene: TRBJ2-3
V gene: TRBV2
D gene: TRBD2
CDR3 length: 15
clone size: NA

CDR3 DNA: TGTGCCAGCAGTGAGAACCCCGGGACAGGGGCGGACACAGATACGCAGTATTTT
CDR3 protein: CASSENPGTGADTDTQYF
J gene: TRBJ2-3
V gene: TRBV2
D gene: TRBD1
CDR3 length: 18
clone size: once

CDR3 DNA: TGTGCTAGTGGTTCACTCCCGACAGTTCGGAGCTCTGGAAACACCATATATTTT
CDR3 protein: CASGSLPTVRSSGNTIYF
J gene: TRBJ1-3
V gene: TRBV12-5
D gene: NA
CDR3 length: 18
clone size: NA

CDR3 DNA: TGTGCCAGCAGCCCGAGGGACTTGGCGGGGGAGACCCAGTACTTC
CDR3 protein: CASSPRDLAGETQYF
J gene: TRBJ2-5
V gene: TRBV27
D gene: NA
CDR3 length: 15
clone size: NA

CDR3 DNA: TGTGCCAGCACCCAAGGGGGAGCGGCGGAAAAACTGTTTTTT
CDR3 protein: CASTQGGAAEKLFF
J gene: TRBJ1-4
V gene: TRBV28
D gene: NA
CDR3 length: 14
clone size: NA

CDR3 DNA: TGTGCCAGCAGCCCGTCTTCAGGGCTGTACTTC
CDR3 protein: CASSPSSGLYF
J gene: TRBJ2-7
V gene: TRBV7-6
D gene: NA
CDR3 length: 11
clone size: once

CDR3 DNA: TGTGCCAGCAGCTTGGGAGGGATGAACACTGAAGCTTTCTTT
CDR3 protein: CASSLGGMNTEAFF
J gene: TRBJ1-1
V gene: TRBV5-6
D gene: NA
CDR3 length: 14
clone size: NA

CDR3 DNA: TGTGCCAGTACCCCCGGTGTCGGGACAGGGGGCCTAGGCTATGGCTACACCTTC
CDR3 protein: CASTPGVGTGGLGYGYTF
J gene: TRBJ1-2
V gene: TRBV19
D gene: TRBD1
CDR3 length: 18
clone size: NA

CDR3 DNA: TGCGCCAGCAGCTCCAATACAGGGAATGGCTACACCTTC
CDR3 protein: CASSSNTGNGYTF
J gene: TRBJ1-2
V gene: TRBV5-1
D gene: NA
CDR3 length: 13
clone size: NA

CDR3 DNA: TGTGCCAGCATGTCGGTATGGACCGGGGAGCTGTTTTTT
CDR3 protein: CASMSVWTGELFF
J gene: TRBJ2-2
V gene: TRBV11-2
D gene: NA
CDR3 length: 13
clone size: NA

CDR3 DNA: TGTGCCAGCAGTTACAGAGACCGGGGCTACAATGAGCAGTTCTTC
CDR3 protein: CASSYRDRGYNEQFF
J gene: TRBJ2-1
V gene: TRBV6-5
D gene: NA
CDR3 length: 15
clone size: NA

CDR3 DNA: TGCGCCAGCAGCCAGGCGGGGGAGGGTACTGGGACCCAGTACTTC
CDR3 protein: CASSQAGEGTGTQYF
J gene: TRBJ2-5
V gene: TRBV4-3
D gene: TRBD2
CDR3 length: 15
clone size: NA

CDR3 DNA: TGTGCCAGCAGTTACTCGCGGACAGGGTTCGGCGAAAAACTGTTTTTT
CDR3 protein: CASSYSRTGFGEKLFF
J gene: TRBJ1-4
V gene: TRBV6-2/TRBV6-3
D gene: TRBD1
CDR3 length: 16
clone size: NA

CDR3 DNA: TGCGCCAGACAGGGTTATGGCTACACCTTC
CDR3 protein: CARQGYGYTF
J gene: TRBJ1-2
V gene: TRBV10-1
D gene: NA
CDR3 length: 10
clone size: once

CDR3 DNA: TGTGCCAGCAGTGAAGGACAGGCCCCTAATGAAAAACTGTTTTTT
CDR3 protein: CASSEGQAPNEKLFF
J gene: TRBJ1-4
V gene: TRBV2
D gene: NA
CDR3 length: 15
clone size: NA

CDR3 DNA: TGTGCCAGCTCTCCTGAGGCGGGACACTATGGCTACACCTTC
CDR3 protein: CASSPEAGHYGYTF
J gene: TRBJ1-2
V gene: TRBV18
D gene: NA
CDR3 length: 14
clone size: once

CDR3 DNA: TGTGCCAGCAGGACGAGGTCGGCGAACACTGAAGCTTTCTTT
CDR3 protein: CASRTRSANTEAFF
J gene: TRBJ1-1
V gene: TRBV3-1/TRBV3-2
D gene: NA
CDR3 length: 14
clone size: NA

CDR3 DNA: TGTGCCAGCAGCCAAGATACAGGGACAGGGATCATGGTGGCTGAAGCTTTCTTT
CDR3 protein: CASSQDTGTGIMVAEAFF
J gene: TRBJ1-1
V gene: TRBV4-2
D gene: TRBD1
CDR3 length: 18
clone size: NA

CDR3 DNA: TGTGCCAGCAGTTTCCACTCGACAGGGGTAGACTCCTATAATTCACCCCTCCACTTT
CDR3 protein: CASSFHSTGVDSYNSPLHF
J gene: TRBJ1-6
V gene: TRBV28
D gene: TRBD1
CDR3 length: 19
clone size: NA

CDR3 DNA: TGTGCCAGCACCCCTAGCGGGGCGTACAATGAGCAGTTCTTC
CDR3 protein: CASTPSGAYNEQFF
J gene: TRBJ2-1
V gene: TRBV28
D gene: TRBD2
CDR3 length: 14
clone size: NA

CDR3 DNA: TGTGCCAGTAGTATACTGGCTAATCAGCCCCAGCATTTT
CDR3 protein: CASSILANQPQHF
J gene: TRBJ1-5
V gene: TRBV19
D gene: NA
CDR3 length: 13
clone size: NA

CDR3 DNA: TGTGCCAGCAGCTTAAAAGATAGCGGGGACCAAGAGACCCAGTACTTC
CDR3 protein: CASSLKDSGDQETQYF
J gene: TRBJ2-5
V gene: TRBV7-3
D gene: TRBD2
CDR3 length: 16
clone size: NA

CDR3 DNA: TGCGCCAGCAGCCAGGACAGGGGGCCCTCACCCCTCCACTTT
CDR3 protein: CASSQDRGPSPLHF
J gene: TRBJ1-6
V gene: TRBV4-3
D gene: TRBD1
CDR3 length: 14
clone size: NA

CDR3 DNA: TGCAGCGCCCTTCTAGGCTACGAGCAGTACTTC
CDR3 protein: CSALLGYEQYF
J gene: TRBJ2-7
V gene: TRBV29-1
D gene: NA
CDR3 length: 11
clone size: once

CDR3 DNA: TGTGCCAGCAGCCTGGAGGGCTCCGGACGCACAGATACGCAGTATTTT
CDR3 protein: CASSLEGSGRTDTQYF
J gene: TRBJ2-3
V gene: TRBV11-2
D gene: NA
CDR3 length: 16
clone size: NA

CDR3 DNA: TGTGCCAGCAGCTTATATTCCGGGACAGTCAGTGGAAAACTGTTTTTT
CDR3 protein: CASSLYSGTVSGKLFF
J gene: TRBJ1-4
V gene: TRBV5-6
D gene: TRBD1
CDR3 length: 16
clone size: NA

CDR3 DNA: TGTGCCAGCAGCTGGGGGACTAGCTCCTCGGTGGAGACCCAGTACTTC
CDR3 protein: CASSWGTSSSVETQYF
J gene: TRBJ2-5
V gene: TRBV5-4
D gene: TRBD2
CDR3 length: 16
clone size: NA